This is a list of T cell receptor beta chains from one sample in a study of cytomegalovirus exposure and HLA in healthy donors. The data were produced by immunoSEQ multiplex PCR, yet TCRdb's version contains in-frame clones alone and is incomplete. Counted here are approximately 140,000 clones, more than 60% occurring once; the ten biggest clones make up about 1.8%. Sequenced: PBMCs. These receptors came from a woman between 35 and 50 years old in good health and CMV-seronegative. CDR3s include the opening cysteine and the closing phenylalanine or tryptophan. Each record gives: clone size, J gene, V gene, CDR3 length, D gene, CDR3 protein, CDR3 DNA. A D gene is named only where the DNA matches it firmly. The size of a clone is reported for some rows only, either as once, few or many, or as a class for expanded clones.

NA,TRBJ1-2,TRBV9,16,NA,CASSRPRIGGQSGYTF,TGTGCCAGCAGCCGACCTCGTATCGGGGGGCAAAGTGGCTACACCTTC
few,TRBJ2-3,TRBV6-5,14,TRBD2,CASTEAGSTDTQYF,TGTGCCAGCACTGAAGCGGGATCCACAGATACGCAGTATTTT
NA,TRBJ2-7,TRBV5-1,12,TRBD1,CASIGQGNEQYF,TGCGCCAGCATCGGACAGGGAAACGAGCAGTACTTC
few,TRBJ2-7,TRBV6-5,15,NA,CASSYSFSLAHEQYF,TGTGCCAGCAGTTACTCTTTTTCCCTAGCCCACGAGCAGTACTTC
NA,TRBJ2-7,TRBV16,14,NA,CASSQRDWGSEQYF,TGTGCCAGCAGCCAGCGGGACTGGGGATCCGAGCAGTACTTC
NA,TRBJ2-2,TRBV6-5,14,TRBD1,CASSYGTGTGELFF,TGTGCCAGCAGTTACGGGACAGGCACCGGGGAGCTGTTTTTT
NA,TRBJ2-1,TRBV7-3,13,TRBD1,CASSRGQYNEQFF,TGTGCCAGCAGCCGGGGACAGTACAATGAGCAGTTCTTC
NA,TRBJ1-1,TRBV6-1,15,TRBD1,CASSEMGDRAIGAFF,TGTGCCAGCAGTGAAATGGGTGACAGGGCGATTGGGGCTTTCTTT
NA,TRBJ2-2,TRBV5-1,16,TRBD1,CASSFHGTGVPGELFF,TGCGCCAGCAGCTTCCACGGGACAGGGGTGCCCGGGGAGCTGTTTTTT
NA,TRBJ2-3,TRBV19,15,NA,CASSTGGGSTDTQYF,TGTGCCAGTAGCACAGGGGGAGGGAGCACAGATACGCAGTATTTT
NA,TRBJ1-1,TRBV28,13,NA,CASSLRGPWGAFF,TGTGCCAGCAGTTTAAGGGGCCCTTGGGGAGCTTTCTTT
once,TRBJ1-3,TRBV7-4,15,NA,CASSLRWRIGNTIYF,TGTGCCAGCAGCTTAAGGTGGCGGATAGGAAACACCATATATTTT
NA,TRBJ1-2,TRBV19,13,NA,CASSSSFNYGYTF,TGTGCCAGTAGTTCGTCCTTTAACTATGGCTACACCTTC
NA,TRBJ2-2,TRBV7-9,17,NA,CSSDFPARRALSGELFF,TGTTCCAGCGACTTCCCGGCGCGGAGGGCCTTGTCCGGGGAGCTGTTTTTT
NA,TRBJ1-4,TRBV7-9,16,TRBD1,CASSSGTGSPNEKLFF,TGTGCCAGCAGCTCCGGGACAGGGTCCCCTAATGAAAAACTGTTTTTT
NA,TRBJ2-7,TRBV20-1,11,NA,CSALIRDEQYF,TGCAGTGCACTGATTAGAGACGAGCAGTACTTC
NA,TRBJ2-7,TRBV19,15,TRBD1,CASSMLGQGAHEQYF,TGTGCCAGTAGTATGCTGGGACAGGGGGCCCACGAGCAGTACTTC
NA,TRBJ2-6,TRBV30,13,TRBD1,CACDRAGANVLTF,TGTGCCTGCGACAGGGCTGGGGCCAACGTCCTGACTTTC
few,TRBJ1-4,TRBV5-4,12,TRBD1,CASSLGQGQLFF,TGTGCCAGCAGCCTGGGACAGGGTCAGCTGTTTTTT
NA,TRBJ2-3,TRBV7-3,15,TRBD2,CASSRSGSGDNTQYF,TGTGCCAGCAGCCGTAGCGGGAGCGGAGATAATACGCAGTATTTT
NA,TRBJ1-1,TRBV7-2,15,NA,CASSFSLAGNTEAFF,TGTGCCAGCAGCTTCAGTCTTGCGGGGAACACTGAAGCTTTCTTT
NA,TRBJ1-1,TRBV9,16,NA,CASSVGGKEGSTEAFF,TGTGCCAGCAGCGTAGGAGGAAAGGAGGGCTCCACTGAAGCTTTCTTT
NA,TRBJ1-2,TRBV28,12,TRBD1,CATGGNNYGYTF,TGTGCCACAGGGGGGAATAACTATGGCTACACCTTC
NA,TRBJ2-3,TRBV10-3,15,TRBD1,CAISPGQGSTDTQYF,TGTGCCATCAGCCCGGGACAGGGGTCCACAGATACGCAGTATTTT
NA,TRBJ2-1,TRBV5-1,14,TRBD1,CASGVRTGPDEQFF,TGCGCCAGCGGTGTACGGACAGGGCCCGATGAGCAGTTCTTC
NA,TRBJ1-2,TRBV2,16,NA,CASSEAGTGDNYGYTF,TGTGCCAGCAGTGAAGCGGGAACAGGCGATAACTATGGCTACACCTTC
NA,TRBJ2-5,TRBV28,12,NA,CASSLTGKTQYF,TGTGCCAGCAGCCTAACAGGGAAAACCCAGTACTTC
NA,TRBJ2-3,TRBV27,16,TRBD2,CASSPFVSGETDTQYF,TGTGCCAGCAGTCCCTTTGTTAGCGGGGAAACAGATACGCAGTATTTT
NA,TRBJ1-5,TRBV19,16,TRBD1,CASSIYRGVSNQPQHF,TGTGCCAGTAGTATCTACAGGGGGGTTAGCAATCAGCCCCAGCATTTT
NA,TRBJ1-1,TRBV9,13,TRBD1,CASSGTGHTEAFF,TGTGCCAGCAGCGGGACAGGGCACACTGAAGCTTTCTTT
NA,TRBJ2-5,TRBV9,17,TRBD2,CASSVDLPAGVQETQYF,TGTGCCAGCAGCGTAGATTTGCCGGCGGGGGTCCAAGAGACCCAGTACTTC
NA,TRBJ1-5,TRBV7-8,16,NA,CASSLGGLGSNQPQHF,TGTGCCAGCAGCTTGGGGGGGCTTGGGAGCAATCAGCCCCAGCATTTT
few,TRBJ1-2,TRBV7-2,15,NA,CASSLRGGGEGSYTF,TGTGCCAGCAGCTTAAGGGGAGGTGGGGAGGGTAGCTACACCTTC
NA,TRBJ2-5,TRBV30,13,TRBD2,CAWKGGGQETQYF,TGTGCCTGGAAGGGCGGGGGTCAAGAGACCCAGTACTTC
NA,TRBJ2-7,TRBV16,14,NA,CASSQSLGGYEQYF,TGTGCCAGCAGCCAATCTCTCGGGGGATACGAGCAGTACTTC
NA,TRBJ1-3,TRBV5-1,16,NA,CASSVYDSVSGNTIYF,TGCGCCAGCAGCGTGTACGACAGCGTCTCTGGAAACACCATATATTTT
few,TRBJ2-7,TRBV29-1,11,NA,CSVEEQIFQYF,TGCAGCGTTGAAGAACAGATTTTTCAGTACTTC
NA,TRBJ1-2,TRBV7-3,15,TRBD1,CASSFPDRQQGSYTF,TGTGCTAGCAGCTTTCCAGACCGGCAACAGGGGAGTTACACCTTC
NA,TRBJ1-1,TRBV28,17,NA,CASSFPRAGTQNTEAFF,TGTGCCAGCAGTTTCCCCCGAGCCGGGACACAGAACACTGAAGCTTTCTTT